The present TCR beta chain was sequenced within a study of tumor and adjacent non-tumor tissue in lung cancer. Background on the study: Patients comprised roughly 12 adenocarcinoma, a couple of squamous cell carcinoma and 1 small cell lung cancer. Stage I to III disease affected about ten men and roughly five women aged 31 to 76. Study conclusions and caveats: TCR diversity was significantly greater in tumor than normal lung tissue. Normal lung showed higher cumulative top 100 clone frequency than tumor.

A few counts support this clonotype. Antigen specificity is unknown. The library came from three nested PCR rounds adapted from ARM-PCR protocols. Each CDR3 protein gets one entry after TCRdb re-called the multiplex PCR reads with MiXCR. Of 200,000 to 250,000 distinct CDR3 sequences listed, 60% to 75% are singletons. The template was RNA from unsorted bulk tissue. Germline assignment: CDR1 MNHEY and CDR2 SVGEGT. V shed 2 bases and J shed 7 bases, with 12 bases lying between them. This CDR3 spans 14 amino acids. The V gene is TRBV6-2 or TRBV6-3, the J gene TRBJ2-1; maybe TRBD2 (6 bases). The TCR originated in a man in his 60s with non-small cell lung cancer. Sequences were obtained from lung tumor tissue. DNA for the CDR3: TGTGCCAGCAGTTACAGACTAGTTGGGAATGAGCAGTTCTTC. Translating it yields CASSYRLVGNEQFF.